Described below is a single TCR beta chain sequence and its context. This sample was taken from a study of blood T cell repertoires in COVID-19. Study-wide context: T cells, B-cell-depleted T cells, or PBMCs supplied cDNA or gDNA.

Here immunoSEQ multiplex PCR was the method, and the copy in TCRdb shows in-frame clones only, minus some. Of a few hundred thousand clones listed, roughly 86% are singletons. Deletions cut 9 bases from V and 0 bases from J, with 15 bases between. The CDR3 contains 14 residues. Germline lookup yields CDR1 SGHVS and CDR2 FQNEAQ. The chain employs TRBV7-8 and TRBJ2-7, with D perhaps matching TRBD2 (5 bases). The TCR sequence derives from a woman in her 50s who had recovered from COVID-19. Sequenced: peripheral blood. CDR3 sequence (DNA): TGTGCCAGTCATGAAGTAGGGAGCTCCTACGAGCAGTACTTC. Its protein is CASHEVGSSYEQYF. The full variable domain, rest sourced from reference TRBV7-8 and TRBJ2-7, is GAGVSQSPRYKVAKRGQDVALRCDPISGHVSLFWYQQALGQGPEFLTYFQNEAQLDKSGLPSDRFFAERPEGSVSTLKIQRTQQEDSAVYLCASHEVGSSYEQYFGPGTRLTVT.